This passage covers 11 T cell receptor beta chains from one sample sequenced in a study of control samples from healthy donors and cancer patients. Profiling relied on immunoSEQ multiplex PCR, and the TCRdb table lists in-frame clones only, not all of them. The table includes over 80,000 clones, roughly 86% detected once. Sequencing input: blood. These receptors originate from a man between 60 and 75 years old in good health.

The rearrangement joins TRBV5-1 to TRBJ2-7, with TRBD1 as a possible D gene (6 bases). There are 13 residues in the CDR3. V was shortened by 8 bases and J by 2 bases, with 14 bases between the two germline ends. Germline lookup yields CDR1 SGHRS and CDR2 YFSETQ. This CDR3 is CASSTGDTYEQYF. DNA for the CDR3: TGCGCCAGTTCGACAGGCGATACCTACGAGCAGTACTTC.

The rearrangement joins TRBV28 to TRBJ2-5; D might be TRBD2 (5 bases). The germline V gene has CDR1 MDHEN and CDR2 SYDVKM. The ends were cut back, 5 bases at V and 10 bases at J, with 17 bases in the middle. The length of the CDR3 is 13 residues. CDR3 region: CASSPSRDAGQYF. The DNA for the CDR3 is TGTGCCAGCAGTCCTTCCCGGGATGCCGGCCAGTACTTC.

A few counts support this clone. In DNA form, the CDR3 reads TGTGCCAGCAGCCAAGGGCTAGCGGGGACAGATACGCAGTATTTT. Its translation is CASSQGLAGTDTQYF. The chain couples TRBV14 to TRBJ2-3; 9 bases are shared with TRBD2. V was pared by 1 base and J by 3 bases, with 2 bases of the junction left unmatched. Germline values: CDR1 SGHDN, CDR2 FVKESK. The CDR3 has 15 residues. The complete variable domain, with remaining parts taken from reference TRBV14 and TRBJ2-3, reads EAGVTQFPSHSVIEKGQTVTLRCDPISGHDNLYWYRRVMGKEIKFLLHFVKESKQDESGMPNNRFLAERTGGTYSTLKVQPAELEDSGVYFCASSQGLAGTDTQYFGPGTRLTVL.

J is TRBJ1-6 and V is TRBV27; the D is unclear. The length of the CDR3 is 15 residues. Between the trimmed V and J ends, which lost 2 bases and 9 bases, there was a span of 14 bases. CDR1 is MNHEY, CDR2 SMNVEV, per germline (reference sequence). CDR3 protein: CASSLTPGVSSPLHF. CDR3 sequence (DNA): TGTGCCAGCAGTTTAACCCCCGGAGTTAGTTCACCCCTCCACTTT.

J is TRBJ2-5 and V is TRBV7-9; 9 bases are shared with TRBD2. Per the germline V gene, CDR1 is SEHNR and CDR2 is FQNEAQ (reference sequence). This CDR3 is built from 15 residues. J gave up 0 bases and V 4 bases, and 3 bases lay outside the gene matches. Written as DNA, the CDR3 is TGTGCCAGCAGCTCTAGCGGGGACAACCAAGAGACCCAGTACTTC. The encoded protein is CASSSSGDNQETQYF.

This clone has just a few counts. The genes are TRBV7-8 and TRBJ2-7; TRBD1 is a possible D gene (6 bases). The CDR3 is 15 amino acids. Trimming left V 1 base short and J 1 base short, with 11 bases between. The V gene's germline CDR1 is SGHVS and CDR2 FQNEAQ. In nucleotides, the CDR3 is TGTGCCAGCAGCTTAGGCGGCAGGGGTTCCTACGAGCAGTACTTC. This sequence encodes CASSLGGRGSYEQYF. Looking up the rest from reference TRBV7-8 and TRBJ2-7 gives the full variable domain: GAGVSQSPRYKVAKRGQDVALRCDPISGHVSLFWYQQALGQGPEFLTYFQNEAQLDKSGLPSDRFFAERPEGSVSTLKIQRTQQEDSAVYLCASSLGGRGSYEQYFGPGTRLTVT.

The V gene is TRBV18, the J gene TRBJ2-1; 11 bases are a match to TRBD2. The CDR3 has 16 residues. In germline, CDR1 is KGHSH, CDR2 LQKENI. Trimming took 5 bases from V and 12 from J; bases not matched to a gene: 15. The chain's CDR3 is CASSVPGTSGSVWQFF. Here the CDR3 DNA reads TGTGCCAGCTCAGTCCCCGGGACTAGCGGTTCCGTTTGGCAGTTCTTC.

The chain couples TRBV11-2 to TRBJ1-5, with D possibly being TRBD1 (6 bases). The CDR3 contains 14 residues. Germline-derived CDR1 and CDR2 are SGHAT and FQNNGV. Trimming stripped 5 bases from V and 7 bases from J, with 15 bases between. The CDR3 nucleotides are TGTGCCAGCAGCGAACAGGGCCTTGCCCAGCCCCAGCATTTT. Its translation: CASSEQGLAQPQHF.

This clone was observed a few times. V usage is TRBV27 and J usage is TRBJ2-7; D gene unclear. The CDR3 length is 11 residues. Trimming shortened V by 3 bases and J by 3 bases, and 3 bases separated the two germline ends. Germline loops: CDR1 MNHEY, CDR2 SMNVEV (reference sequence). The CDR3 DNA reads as TGTGCCAGCAGTTTGGGCTACGAGCAGTACTTC. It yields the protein CASSLGYEQYF.

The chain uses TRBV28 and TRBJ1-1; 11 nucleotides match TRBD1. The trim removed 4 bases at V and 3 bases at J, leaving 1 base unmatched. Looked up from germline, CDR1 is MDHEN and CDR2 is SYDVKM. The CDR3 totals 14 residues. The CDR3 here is CASSSGQGDTEAFF. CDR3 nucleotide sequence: TGTGCCAGCAGTTCGGGACAGGGGGACACTGAAGCTTTCTTT.

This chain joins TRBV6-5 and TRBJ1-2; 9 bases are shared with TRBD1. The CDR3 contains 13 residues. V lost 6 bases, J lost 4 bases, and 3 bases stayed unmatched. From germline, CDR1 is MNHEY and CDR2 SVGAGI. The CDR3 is CASRVDRGYGYTF. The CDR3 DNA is TGTGCCAGCAGAGTGGACAGGGGCTATGGCTACACCTTC.